These 26 T cell receptor beta chains were sequenced from one sample in a study of response to subunit inactivated influenza vaccine. TCRdb itself ran the RT-PCR reads through MiXCR, one entry per CDR3 protein. The sample shows approximately 480,000 distinct CDR3 sequences, approximately 11% of them seen only once. This specimen was PBMCs from blood, taken about 40 days after vaccination. The source is a man aged 50 or older who received an inactivated influenza vaccine.

The V call is TRBV10-3, the J call TRBJ2-2; TRBD2 matches 9 bases. This CDR3 is 16 amino acids long. The ends lost 1 base at V and 4 bases at J; junction bases unmatched: 4. CDR1 is ENHRY and CDR2 is SYGVKD in the germline V gene. Here the CDR3 reads CAISEFASGVTGELFF. The CDR3 nucleotides read TGTGCCATCAGTGAGTTTGCTAGCGGGGTCACCGGGGAGCTGTTTTTT.

There are a few counts of this clonotype. The chain uses TRBV4-2 and TRBJ2-7, with 8 nucleotides matching TRBD1. V shed 1 base, J shed 4 bases, and the junction held 9 bases outside the gene matches. Per germline, CDR1 LGHNA and CDR2 YNFKEQ. The CDR3 is 16 amino acids. In nucleotides, the CDR3 is TGTGCCAGCAGCCAAGCTAGACAGGGGAGGTTTTACGAGCAGTACTTC. Its protein product is CASSQARQGRFYEQYF.

At least ten counts were recorded for this clonotype. The rearrangement links TRBV15 to TRBJ1-1, with 9 bases aligning to TRBD1. The junction had 10 bases not matched to a gene; V was cut back by 8 bases and J by 3 bases. The V gene's germline CDR1 is LNHNV and CDR2 YYDKDF (reference sequence). This CDR3 is built from 15 residues. CDR3 in amino acids: CATRPGTGLDTEAFF. CDR3 nucleotides: TGTGCCACCCGTCCCGGGACAGGGTTAGACACTGAAGCTTTCTTT.

The CDR3 DNA reads as TGCAGTGCGAATGATGGGGCCAACGTCCTGACTTTC. Encoded protein: CSANDGANVLTF. This chain links TRBV20-1 with TRBJ2-6; D gene unclear. Germline CDR1 is DFQATT and CDR2 is SNEGSKA (reference sequence). The CDR3 runs to 12 residues. V was shortened by 6 bases and J by 3 bases, with 6 bases between the two germline ends.

The rearrangement links TRBV12-3 or TRBV12-4 to TRBJ2-3; TRBD2 matches at 11 bases. The V gene end was trimmed by 5 bases and the J gene end by 7 bases; junction bases not matched to a gene: 8. This CDR3 contains 15 residues. The CDR3 DNA reads TGTGCCAGCAGTCCCGGGACTAGCGGTAGAAATACGCAGTATTTT. Translating it yields CASSPGTSGRNTQYF.

This chain joins TRBV7-9 and TRBJ2-3; the match to TRBD2 covers 10 bases. Unmatched junction bases numbered 5, after V lost 2 bases and J lost 6 bases. Germline V gives CDR1 SEHNR, CDR2 FQNEAQ (reference sequence). CDR3 length equals 15 residues. The CDR3 DNA reads as TGTGCCAGCAGCTTATCTAGCGGGAGCGGTGATACGCAGTATTTT. It translates to CASSLSSGSGDTQYF. The full variable domain, its missing parts supplied by reference TRBV7-9 and TRBJ2-3, is DTGVSQNPRHKITKRGQNVTFRCDPISEHNRLYWYRQTLGQGPEFLTYFQNEAQLEKSRLLSDRFSAERPKGSFSTLEIQRTEQGDSAMYLCASSLSSGSGDTQYFGPGTRLTVL.

The chain recombines TRBV11-2 with TRBJ2-7, with a weak D call TRBD2 (7 bases). The CDR3 has 17 amino acids. CDR1 and CDR2 from the germline V gene are SGHAT and FQNNGV. Trimming took 0 bases from V and 4 from J, leaving 19 bases between them. As DNA, the CDR3 is TGTGCCAGCAGCTTAGATGGATCCCGGGGGGCAGGGTACGAGCAGTACTTC. Amino acid sequence: CASSLDGSRGAGYEQYF.

This clonotype came up many times. V is TRBV29-1 and J is TRBJ2-7; 12 nucleotides line up with TRBD1. The CDR3 covers 12 residues. The V gene's germline CDR1 is SQVTM and CDR2 ANQGSEA. V lost 5 bases to trimming and J lost 6 bases; unmatched junction nucleotides: 2. The CDR3 protein is CSVQGQGAEQYF. CDR3 nucleotides: TGCAGCGTTCAGGGACAGGGGGCCGAGCAGTACTTC.

Many counts were recorded for this clonotype. V gene TRBV12-3 or TRBV12-4 combines with J gene TRBJ1-6; D may be TRBD1 (5 bases). Trimming took 5 bases from V and 6 from J, leaving 11 bases between them. This CDR3 region has 14 residues. In DNA form, the CDR3 reads TGTGCCAGCAGTCGCCGGGACGGTAATTCACCCCTCCACTTT. Translation gives CASSRRDGNSPLHF.

This clonotype was seen a few times. The chain carries TRBV7-2 and TRBJ2-7; 7 bases map to TRBD1. Germline CDR1 SGHTA, CDR2 FQGNSA. The CDR3 has 15 amino acids. The J segment lost 0 bases and the V segment lost 2 bases, leaving 4 bases of the junction unmatched. This CDR3 reads CASSLPTGASYEQYF. The CDR3 DNA follows: TGTGCCAGCAGCTTACCAACAGGGGCCTCCTACGAGCAGTACTTC.

This clonotype showed up just a few times. V usage is TRBV6-2 or TRBV6-3 and J usage is TRBJ2-2; D is possibly TRBD1 (5 bases). The CDR3 totals 17 residues. V was pared by 8 bases and J by 2 bases, with 21 bases between. Germline V gene lookup returns CDR1 MNHEY and CDR2 SVGEGT. The CDR3 nucleotides are TGTGCCAGCGTTACCTTGAGTGGCAGGGATAACACCGGGGAGCTGTTTTTT. Protein sequence: CASVTLSGRDNTGELFF.

This clonotype was observed at least ten times. The chain has TRBV20-1 and TRBJ1-4, with 9 bases matching TRBD1. CDR1 and CDR2 (germline): DFQATT, SNEGSKA (reference sequence). This CDR3 has 14 residues. After removal of 2 bases from V and 6 bases from J, the junction contained 4 bases not matched to a gene. CDR3 sequence (DNA): TGCAGTGCTAGATTGCGACAGGGGGATGAAAAACTGTTTTTT. Its translation: CSARLRQGDEKLFF.

In its sample, this clonotype was seen a few times. The V call is TRBV28, the J call TRBJ2-5, with D unclear. V was cut by 4 bases and J by 9 bases, with 12 bases left in between. Germline lookup yields CDR1 MDHEN and CDR2 SYDVKM. CDR3 length: 12 amino acids. The CDR3 protein is CASSSQHFPQYF. The CDR3 DNA is TGTGCCAGCAGTTCCCAGCATTTTCCCCAGTACTTC.

This clonotype has a count of ten or more. The chain is built from TRBV7-2 and TRBJ1-3; D is uncertain. Germline V gene lookup returns CDR1 SGHTA and CDR2 FQGNSA. The CDR3 extends over 15 amino acids. V was shortened by 3 bases and J by 2 bases, with 11 bases between the two germline ends. CDR3 coding DNA: TGTGCCAGCAGCTTTGGGCCCGGCCCTGGAAACACCATATATTTT. Its protein is CASSFGPGPGNTIYF.

The chain is built from TRBV6-2 or TRBV6-3 and TRBJ2-3; TRBD2 aligns across 10 bases. This CDR3 has 15 residues. Unmatched junction bases numbered 6, after V lost 3 bases and J lost 6 bases. Germline CDR1 and CDR2: MNHEY and SVGEGT. The CDR3 DNA reads TGTGCCAGCAGTTATCCAGCGGGGGGGCTGGATACGCAGTATTTT. This encodes CASSYPAGGLDTQYF.

The V call is TRBV5-4, the J call TRBJ2-5; TRBD2 matches 11 bases. V shed 3 bases, J shed 5 bases, and the junction held 18 bases outside the gene matches. This CDR3 comprises 19 residues. In germline, CDR1 is SGHNT, CDR2 YYREEE (reference sequence). CDR3: CASSYTAPLLAGGWETQYF. The CDR3, as DNA: TGTGCCAGCAGCTACACCGCCCCCCTTTTAGCGGGGGGGTGGGAGACCCAGTACTTC.

The V call is TRBV20-1, the J call TRBJ2-7; tentative D call: TRBD1 (7 bases). The V end lost 1 base, the J end lost 0 bases, and 16 bases lay between the germline ends. The length of the CDR3 is 16 residues. Per germline, CDR1 DFQATT and CDR2 SNEGSKA (reference sequence). CDR3 bases: TGCAGTGCTAGAGTGGCCGCAGGGGGGTACTCCTACGAGCAGTACTTC. Protein product: CSARVAAGGYSYEQYF.

This clonotype has at least ten counts. The V call is TRBV7-9, the J call TRBJ2-3; the D is unclear. V lost 2 bases, J lost 2 bases, and 11 bases lay in between. The CDR3 loop spans 15 amino acids. Germline CDR1 SEHNR, CDR2 FQNEAQ (reference sequence). The DNA for the CDR3 is TGTGCCAGCAGCTTACGTGTCACGGACACAGATACGCAGTATTTT. Protein product: CASSLRVTDTDTQYF.

The chain combines TRBV7-9 with TRBJ2-5; D possibly uses TRBD1 or TRBD2 (5 bases each). Germline-derived CDR1 and CDR2 are SEHNR and FQNEAQ (reference sequence). Trimming shortened V by 6 bases and J by 2 bases, and 16 bases separated the two germline ends. CDR3 length: 15 residues. CDR3 region: CASSQDWGIQETQYF. For the CDR3, the DNA is TGTGCCAGCAGTCAGGACTGGGGCATACAAGAGACCCAGTACTTC.

A few counts support this clonotype. The chain has TRBV25-1 and TRBJ1-5, with 8 bases identical to TRBD1. Germline V gene data show CDR1 as MGHDK and CDR2 as SYGVNS. The junction had 7 bases not matched to a gene; V was cut back by 6 bases and J by 3 bases. The CDR3 covers 15 residues. The CDR3, as DNA: TGTGCCAGCAGAGACTCAGGGGGCGTCAATCAGCCCCAGCATTTT. Its translation is CASRDSGGVNQPQHF.

This clonotype was observed many times. V is TRBV29-1 and J is TRBJ1-2; the match to TRBD1 covers 8 bases. This CDR3 spans 13 amino acids. The V gene end was trimmed by 4 bases and the J gene end by 0 bases; junction bases not matched to a gene: 1. The germline CDR1 and CDR2 sequences are SQVTM and ANQGSEA. The CDR3 nucleotides are TGCAGCGTTGGACAGGGGCCTAACTATGGCTACACCTTC. The encoded protein is CSVGQGPNYGYTF. Full variable domain (remainder filled in from reference TRBV29-1 and TRBJ1-2): SAVISQKPSRDICQRGTSLTIQCQVDSQVTMMFWYRQQPGQSLTLIATANQGSEATYESGFVIDKFPISRPNLTFSTLTVSNMSPEDSSIYLCSVGQGPNYGYTFGSGTRLTVV.

Only a few counts were recorded for this clonotype. The rearrangement joins TRBV7-2 to TRBJ2-4; 11 positions agree with TRBD2. CDR1 is SGHTA, CDR2 FQGNSA, per germline. Trimming cost V 5 bases and J 8 bases; bases outside gene matches: 14. The CDR3 has 17 residues. The CDR3 region has the DNA TGTGCCAGCAGCCCCGAGGGACTAGCGGTGATCCGGGACATTCAGTACTTC. The encoded protein is CASSPEGLAVIRDIQYF. The full variable domain, in which reference TRBV7-2 and TRBJ2-4 provide the parts outside the CDR3, is GAGVSQSPSNKVTEKGKDVELRCDPISGHTALYWYRQSLGQGLEFLIYFQGNSAPDKSGLPSDRFSAERTGGSVSTLTIQRTQQEDSAVYLCASSPEGLAVIRDIQYFGAGTRLSVL.

This clonotype was counted between two and nine times. The rearrangement uses TRBV12-3 or TRBV12-4 and TRBJ2-1, with TRBD2 identical over 7 bases. With 11 bases clipped from V and 5 bases from J, the junction kept 12 bases outside the gene matches. The CDR3 has 14 residues. CDR3 loop: CASTLAGVHNEQFF. In nucleotides, the CDR3 is TGTGCCTCTACATTGGCGGGAGTTCACAATGAGCAGTTCTTC.

There are many counts of this clonotype. V gene TRBV5-1 combines with J gene TRBJ2-1; D is possibly TRBD2 (7 bases). There are 15 residues in the CDR3. Trimming shortened V by 0 bases and J by 4 bases, and 11 bases separated the two germline ends. Looked up from germline, CDR1 is SGHRS and CDR2 is YFSETQ. As DNA, the CDR3 is TGCGCCAGCAGCTTGGATGGGGGGGCTTACAATGAGCAGTTCTTC. Translated, it gives CASSLDGGAYNEQFF.

This clonotype occurred many times. The V and J genes are TRBV27 and TRBJ2-3; D is unresolved. Germline V gene data show CDR1 as MNHEY and CDR2 as SMNVEV (reference sequence). V dropped 3 bases and J dropped 0 bases, with 7 bases sitting between them. The CDR3 consists of 14 residues. The CDR3 reads CASSFWQSTDTQYF. The DNA for the CDR3 is TGTGCCAGCAGTTTTTGGCAGAGCACAGATACGCAGTATTTT.

This clonotype has a handful of counts. This chain uses TRBV4-2 with TRBJ2-7; perhaps D is TRBD1 or TRBD2 (5 bases each). CDR3 length: 14 residues. V was pared by 3 bases and J by 5 bases, with 14 bases between. Looked up from germline, CDR1 is LGHNA and CDR2 is YNFKEQ. The DNA of the CDR3 is TGTGCCAGCAGCCAGGCTTCTGGGGACCACGAGCAGTACTTC. Translated, it gives CASSQASGDHEQYF.